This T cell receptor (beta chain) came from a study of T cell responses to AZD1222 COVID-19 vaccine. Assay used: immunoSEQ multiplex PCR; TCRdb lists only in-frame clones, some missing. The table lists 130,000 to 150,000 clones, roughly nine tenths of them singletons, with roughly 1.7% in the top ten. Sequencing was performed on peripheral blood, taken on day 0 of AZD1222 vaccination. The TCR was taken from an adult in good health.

CDR3 coding DNA: TGCGCCAGCAGCTTGGATTCAGGGGGATACTATAATTCACCCCTCCACTTT. Residues: CASSLDSGGYYNSPLHF. The chain couples TRBV5-1 to TRBJ1-6; 7 nucleotides agree with TRBD1. V lost 0 bases and J lost 3; bases outside the gene matches: 6. The CDR3 is made up of 17 amino acids. CDR1 and CDR2 from the germline V gene are SGHRS and YFSETQ.